This T cell receptor (beta chain) was observed in a study of CD8 T cells in ankylosing spondylitis. Whole-study findings and limits: With a CD8+ phenotype, disease-linked clones were relatively rare in peripheral blood. Seemingly characteristic of ankylosing spondylitis blood was a TCR beta motif consisting of under 10 highly homologous variants.

Ten or more counts support this clonotype. Its antigen remains unknown. Library preparation for TCR beta used quantitative 5'-RACE with molecular barcodes. TCRdb reprocessed the 5' RACE reads via MiXCR and lists one record per CDR3 protein. Seen here are around 490,000 distinct CDR3 sequences, roughly 5.3% observed once, and the top ten hold around 3.5%. The germline V gene has CDR1 MNHNY and CDR2 SVGAGI (reference sequence). After removal of 6 bases from V and 5 bases from J, the junction contained 5 bases not matched to a gene. This CDR3 contains 14 residues. The receptor's source is a male donor with ankylosing spondylitis. The rearrangement joins TRBV6-6 to TRBJ1-4; 8 bases match TRBD1. Specimen: blood, either unsorted or a sorted T cell fraction (not recorded which). The chain's CDR3 is CASSPTGGNEKLFF. For the CDR3, the DNA is TGTGCCAGCAGCCCTACAGGGGGGAATGAAAAACTGTTTTTT.